Listed below are T cell receptor beta chains from one sample, sequenced in a study of control samples from healthy donors and cancer patients. Using immunoSEQ multiplex PCR, the repertoire was profiled, and TCRdb retains in-frame clones only, with some absent. There are just over 150,000 clones in the sample; just under 95% occur only once, and around 9.3% lies in the top ten. The specimen sequenced was blood. The receptors originated from a woman between 40 and 55 years old in good health. Each CDR3 is given without its conserved first and last residue. Not all rows give a size; the values are once, few, many and, for expanded clones, a class.

CDR3 | V | size
ASSSVRGSPLH | TRBV11-3 | NA
ASSPDRGLGEQY | TRBV6-2/TRBV6-3 | NA
ASSLGRNNEQF | TRBV7-2 | NA
ASSDRANYGYT | TRBV19 | NA
ASSFGLSEKLF | TRBV5-5 | NA
ASSYPPLGGITGELF | TRBV6-2/TRBV6-3 | NA
ASSLAGRANSPLH | TRBV7-9 | NA
ASSQEGGGRRAGELF | TRBV4-2 | NA
ASSMGGYGYT | TRBV19 | NA
SASGGGSIEAF | TRBV20-1 | NA
AISILQGTNTGELF | TRBV10-3 | NA
ASSLALGRTEAF | TRBV7-8 | NA
ASSELSGNTIY | TRBV9 | NA
ASSLGLADEQF | TRBV7-9 | once
SVHHALTNTEAF | TRBV29-1 | NA
ASSYSTWATTTNEKLF | TRBV6-2/TRBV6-3 | NA
ASSLSGAGNTIY | TRBV7-3 | NA
ASSPVAGGTGELF | TRBV4-3 | NA
AWKMFRDEQF | TRBV30 | NA
ASSLAGGGNQPQH | TRBV5-5 | NA
ASGDRYEQY | TRBV6-6 | once
ASSFGTLNTEAF | TRBV27 | NA
ASSIQVTETQY | TRBV5-8 | NA
ASSVAGGGYTNTGELF | TRBV9 | NA
ASSLRVQGTTRAF | TRBV7-2 | NA
ASSQNGAVVHEQY | TRBV3-1/TRBV3-2 | once
ASSYSRGRGTEAF | TRBV6-5 | NA
ASSLAGENTEAF | TRBV5-1 | NA
ASSLIAGNTEAF | TRBV7-3 | NA
ASGLLAGSTDTQY | TRBV12-5 | NA
ASSSRSSGSGGEQF | TRBV5-1 | few
ASSVGLTNTEAF | TRBV9 | NA
ASSLGRGQQPQH | TRBV7-9 | NA
ASSQTLSHQGAGGYT | TRBV4-3 | NA
ASSHGSLETQY | TRBV6-2/TRBV6-3 | NA
ASSRTSGDYEQY | TRBV3-1/TRBV3-2 | NA
ASSLASTQETQY | TRBV5-6 | NA
ASSWDTEAF | TRBV7-8 | once
AISSDSYEQY | TRBV10-3 | NA
ASSSRPNSYNSPLH | TRBV5-1 | NA
ASSSTGWTEAF | TRBV5-1 | NA
ASSPSRGYNEQF | TRBV18 | NA
ASRGETEAF | TRBV7-9 | NA
ASSIFGETQY | TRBV12-3/TRBV12-4 | NA
ASSVAGTGTTGELF | TRBV9 | NA
ATSTGPNTGELF | TRBV9 | NA
ASSYVGSSSPLH | TRBV6-6 | NA
ASSKARDGQPQH | TRBV19 | NA
ASSPVRETQY | TRBV18 | NA
ASSRTIANTEAF | TRBV9 | NA
ASSVQLNTEAF | TRBV19 | NA
ASSPVQGGTEAF | TRBV3-1/TRBV3-2 | NA
AWSYRRDPWSDTQY | TRBV30 | NA
ASSPDRGTDTQY | TRBV18 | NA
ASSEESDSYGYT | TRBV6-1 | NA
ASSLEGPGAGNTIY | TRBV7-9 | NA